The present T cell receptor (beta chain) was sequenced within a study of blood T cell repertoires in COVID-19. Study-wide context: The United States, Italy and Spain were the sources of the acute and convalescent COVID-19 samples. Nucleic acid was either cDNA or gDNA, and it came from T cells, B-cell-depleted T cells, or PBMCs.

Looked up from germline, CDR1 is LGHNA and CDR2 is YNFKEQ. The length of the CDR3 is 16 residues. V lost 4 bases, J lost 6 bases, and 6 bases stayed unmatched. Methods used by the authors: Amplification with reference gene primers provided the estimates of nucleated cell counts. The assay was immunoSEQ multiplex PCR, and TCRdb's table has in-frame clones only and misses some. The V and J calls and clone size are taken from that table; D and trimming were inferred from the DNA. Among about 210,000 clones, around 82% were seen once, and the ten largest hold about 12%. Sequenced material: peripheral blood. The genes are TRBV4-2 and TRBJ2-1, with TRBD2 matching 13 bases. This sequence originates from a woman aged 35 to 49 with acute or convalescent COVID-19. DNA for the CDR3: TGTGCCAGCAGCCGGCCCGGGACTAGCGGGGCCAATGAGCAGTTCTTC. It codes for CASSRPGTSGANEQFF.